The 17 T cell receptor beta chains listed next were all sequenced from one sample in a study of shared clonotypes between healthy human individuals (TCRdb year 2020). Libraries were constructed by the immunoSEQ multiplex PCR assay. The source is immuneACCESS, and TCRdb retained only in-frame sequences with V and J called. Part of the clones is not carried over; for the studies checked, unresolved V genes explain less than half of this, and the remainder is unexplained. Counted in this sample were about 1.5 million clones; roughly 96% of them appeared once. Approximately 1.1% of the sample goes to the ten largest clones. Sequencing was done on a sample of naive CD4+ T cells sorted from blood. This specimen's cell subset or site label, per the study, means: CD45RA+ positively selected. The receptors shown here come from a man between 25 and 39 years old in good health.

The rearrangement links TRBV7-8 to TRBJ2-5; no clear D gene. V was shortened by 7 bases and J by 7 bases, with 16 bases between the two germline ends. The CDR3 totals 13 residues. In germline, CDR1 is SGHVS, CDR2 FQNEAQ. Here the CDR3 DNA reads TGTGCCAGCAACCCCCCAGCTTTCGGGACCCAGTACTTC. Translating it yields CASNPPAFGTQYF.

The chain joins TRBV5-5 to TRBJ2-2; D gene uncertain. CDR3 length: 13 amino acids. Looked up from germline, CDR1 is SGHKS and CDR2 is YYEKEE (reference sequence). V was trimmed by 7 bases and J by 1 base, leaving 8 bases between them. The CDR3 DNA reads as TGTGCCAGCCACGCAGGGAACACCGGGGAGCTGTTTTTT. It specifies CASHAGNTGELFF.

The chain joins TRBV19 to TRBJ2-1, with 9 bases that match TRBD1. This CDR3 has 20 amino acids. The V gene end was trimmed by 5 bases and the J gene end by 4 bases; junction bases not matched to a gene: 21. Per germline, CDR1 LNHDA and CDR2 SQIVND (reference sequence). CDR3 sequence: CASSPGTGYRLGMAYNEQFF. The CDR3 DNA reads TGTGCCAGTAGTCCAGGGACAGGGTACCGCCTCGGAATGGCTTACAATGAGCAGTTCTTC.

The rearrangement joins TRBV28 to TRBJ2-7; 10 bases line up with TRBD1. This CDR3 contains 16 residues. Losses at the gene ends were 6 bases for V and 6 bases for J; bases not matched to a gene: 14. Germline assignment: CDR1 MDHEN and CDR2 SYDVKM. CDR3 nucleotides: TGTGCCAGCAGCGAGACAGGGGGCCCAACCAAAGGCGAGCAGTACTTC. This gives the protein CASSETGGPTKGEQYF.

This chain uses TRBV30 with TRBJ1-2; TRBD1 might be the D (5 bases). The CDR3 extends over 13 amino acids. Trimming took off 1 base at V and 0 bases at J, with 6 bases between the two ends. CDR1 and CDR2 from the germline V gene are GTSNPN and SVGIG (reference sequence). CDR3 residues: CAWSGGSNYGYTF. For the CDR3, the DNA is TGTGCCTGGAGTGGGGGGTCTAACTATGGCTACACCTTC. Drawing the rest from reference TRBV30 and TRBJ1-2, the complete variable domain is SQTIHQWPATLVQPVGSPLSLECTVEGTSNPNLYWYRQAAGRGLQLLFYSVGIGQISSEVPQNLSASRPQDRQFILSSKKLLLSDSGFYLCAWSGGSNYGYTFGSGTRLTVV.

The chain's CDR3 is CASSPFGTGSGANVLTF. The CDR3 bases are TGCGCCAGCAGCCCCTTTGGAACAGGATCTGGGGCCAACGTCCTGACTTTC. The chain employs TRBV5-1 and TRBJ2-6; D perhaps matches TRBD1 (5 bases). Germline CDR1 SGHRS, CDR2 YFSETQ. CDR3 length: 17 residues. V gave up 4 bases and J gave up 1 base, with 15 bases separating them. The entire variable domain, with the rest obtained from reference TRBV5-1 and TRBJ2-6, is as follows: KAGVTQTPRYLIKTRGQQVTLSCSPISGHRSVSWYQQTPGQGLQFLFEYFSETQRNKGNFPGRFSGRQFSNSRSEMNVSTLELGDSALYLCASSPFGTGSGANVLTFGAGSRLTVL.

The genes are TRBV28 and TRBJ1-1; 8 bases line up with TRBD1. CDR1 and CDR2 (germline): MDHEN, SYDVKM. J was trimmed by 0 bases and V by 9 bases; bases with no gene match: 9. This CDR3 is built from 15 residues. The DNA of the CDR3 is TGTGCCAGTAACAGGGGGGTCGGGATGAACACTGAAGCTTTCTTT. Protein: CASNRGVGMNTEAFF.

This chain links TRBV5-6 with TRBJ2-1; D gene unclear. The germline V and J ends were trimmed by 2 bases and 4 bases, with 13 bases remaining between them. The CDR3 has 15 residues. CDR1 is SGHDT, CDR2 YYEEEE, per germline. This CDR3 is CASSLFKVQYNEQFF. The CDR3 DNA reads TGTGCCAGCAGCTTATTCAAGGTCCAATACAATGAGCAGTTCTTC.

The chain has TRBV28 and TRBJ1-5; perhaps TRBD1 as D (6 bases). The germline V and J ends were trimmed by 6 bases and 0 bases, with 12 bases remaining between them. This CDR3 is built from 15 residues. Germline lookup yields CDR1 MDHEN and CDR2 SYDVKM. CDR3 DNA: TGTGCCAGCAGCCGCTGGACAGTTAGCAATCAGCCCCAGCATTTT. This encodes CASSRWTVSNQPQHF.

The chain joins TRBV9 to TRBJ2-7; 8 bases fit TRBD1. This CDR3 spans 15 amino acids. Germline-derived CDR1 and CDR2 are SGDLS and YYNGEE. V dropped 4 bases and J dropped 3; count of bases not matched to a gene: 9. The CDR3 nucleotides are TGTGCCAGCAGCTCCCACCCACAGGGGGACTACGAGCAGTACTTC. Translating it yields CASSSHPQGDYEQYF.

The DNA of the CDR3 is TGTGCCAGCAGCGTAGGGGGACTAGCGGGAGGCGAGCAGTACTTC. Its translation is CASSVGGLAGGEQYF. This chain joins TRBV9 and TRBJ2-7; 15 bases line up with TRBD2. The length of the CDR3 is 15 residues. Germline V gives CDR1 SGDLS, CDR2 YYNGEE. V lost 0 bases, J lost 6 bases, and 1 base stayed unmatched. Variable domain in full (rest from reference TRBV9 and TRBJ2-7): DSGVTQTPKHLITATGQRVTLRCSPRSGDLSVYWYQQSLDQGLQFLIQYYNGEERAKGNILERFSAQQFPDLHSELNLSSLELGDSALYFCASSVGGLAGGEQYFGPGTRLTVT.

The chain uses TRBV5-1 and TRBJ2-3; D is unclear. Trimming pared 0 bases from V and 0 bases from J, leaving 8 bases between. Germline V lookup: CDR1 SGHRS, CDR2 YFSETQ. The CDR3 runs 15 residues. The CDR3 DNA is TGCGCCAGCAGCTTGGTGTTAACGAGCACAGATACGCAGTATTTT. Translation: CASSLVLTSTDTQYF.

In DNA, the CDR3 is TGTGCCAGCAGTCCCGGAACAGAAATCCAAGAGACCCAGTACTTC. The encoded protein is CASSPGTEIQETQYF. This rearrangement joins TRBV28 to TRBJ2-5; D unclear. Germline lookup yields CDR1 MDHEN and CDR2 SYDVKM. Trimming took 5 bases from V and 1 from J, leaving 14 bases between them. The CDR3 spans 15 residues.

The CDR3 region is CASSLLGSPSTEAFF. The CDR3 DNA reads TGTGCCAGCAGCTTGCTGGGATCTCCCAGCACTGAAGCTTTCTTT. This sequence joins TRBV7-2 and TRBJ1-1; no definite D call. This CDR3 is built from 15 residues. The germline V gene has CDR1 SGHTA and CDR2 FQGNSA. V gave up 3 bases and J gave up 4 bases, with 15 bases separating them.

The chain has TRBV6-6 and TRBJ1-3; tentatively, D is TRBD1 (5 bases). V shed 8 bases and J shed 1 base, with 12 bases lying between them. Germline values: CDR1 MNHNY, CDR2 SVGAGI (reference sequence). The CDR3 loop spans 14 amino acids. CDR3 residues: CASGGSMSGNTIYF. The CDR3, as DNA: TGTGCCAGCGGGGGGTCTATGTCTGGAAACACCATATATTTT.

This clone was observed a handful of times. The V gene is TRBV7-9, the J gene TRBJ1-1; D is uncertain. The germline V gene has CDR1 SEHNR and CDR2 FQNEAQ (reference sequence). V was cut by 5 bases and J by 2 bases, with 15 bases left in between. The CDR3 runs 15 residues. CDR3 protein: CASSTLRRQNTEAFF. CDR3 bases: TGTGCCAGCAGCACCCTACGGAGACAAAACACTGAAGCTTTCTTT.

The chain employs TRBV4-3 and TRBJ2-3; D ambiguous. The CDR3 sequence is 16 residues long. Germline V gives CDR1 LGHNA, CDR2 YSLEER. Trimming stripped 4 bases from V and 5 bases from J, with 19 bases between. The DNA for the CDR3 is TGCGCCAGCAGCCGCGATGGGCGGATAGACGGAGATACGCAGTATTTT. Residues: CASSRDGRIDGDTQYF.